This TCR beta chain was profiled in a study of T cells in Graves' hyperthyroidism and ophthalmopathy. Across the whole study: Peripheral blood sampling occurred at initial diagnosis, before any treatment. Findings of the study overall: Among clonotypes expanded in thyroid above 0.001, most were also found in blood.

In regard to this clonotype: Its target is unknown.

The length of the CDR3 is 16 residues. Germline-derived CDR1 and CDR2 are ENHRY and SYGVKD. V was shortened by 2 bases and J by 0 bases, with 14 bases between the two germline ends. Amplification of TCR beta CDR3 regions used RNA as the template. Using the HTBI primer set, a first-round RT-PCR was run on the TCR CDR3. TCRdb reanalysed the multiplex PCR reads using MiXCR and keeps one entry per CDR3 protein. The table lists 390,000 or so distinct CDR3 sequences, over 12% of them singletons. This receptor was taken from a man between 18 and 29 years old with Graves' ophthalmopathy. The J gene is TRBJ2-7, the V gene TRBV10-3; no reliable D call. Sequenced: blood. The CDR3 region is CAISEVWAGDSYEQYF. The CDR3 DNA follows: TGTGCCATCAGTGAGGTGTGGGCCGGCGACTCCTACGAGCAGTACTTC.